Listed below are T cell receptor beta chains from one sample, sequenced in a study of blood T cell repertoires in COVID-19. Method: immunoSEQ multiplex PCR; TCRdb's copy keeps in-frame clones and lacks some. Of approximately 160,000 clones in the sample, 90% were seen once. Sequencing was done on a sample of peripheral blood. All receptors come from a man between 50 and 59 years old with acute or convalescent COVID-19. Each CDR3 is given with its conserved first and last residue. D genes are given only for firm matches. Clone size is shown for a subset of rows, as once, few, many or a class of expanded clone.

abundance: -
j_gene: TRBJ2-2
v_gene: TRBV4-1
d_gene: -
CDR3nt: TGCGCCAGCAGCCACCGACTAGGGAACACCGGGGAGCTGTTTTTT
CDR3aa: CASSHRLGNTGELFF

abundance: -
j_gene: TRBJ1-5
v_gene: TRBV7-4
d_gene: -
CDR3nt: TGTGCCAGCAGCCTCCATACGGGGGGGCAGGGATTAAGCAATCAGCCCCAGCATTTT
CDR3aa: CASSLHTGGQGLSNQPQHF

abundance: few
j_gene: TRBJ2-1
v_gene: TRBV28
d_gene: TRBD2
CDR3nt: TGTGCCAGCAGTTGGACTAGCGAAAGGGAGCAGTTCTTC
CDR3aa: CASSWTSEREQFF

abundance: once
j_gene: TRBJ2-3
v_gene: TRBV11-2
d_gene: TRBD2
CDR3nt: TGTGCCAGCAGCTTAGTATGGGCGGGAGGAGCCGCAGATACGCAGTATTTT
CDR3aa: CASSLVWAGGAADTQYF

abundance: -
j_gene: TRBJ2-3
v_gene: TRBV7-6
d_gene: -
CDR3nt: TGTGCCAGCAGCTTAGACACGCCGGGCCCGGGGAGCACAGATACGCAGTATTTT
CDR3aa: CASSLDTPGPGSTDTQYF

abundance: -
j_gene: TRBJ2-2
v_gene: TRBV7-9
d_gene: TRBD2
CDR3nt: TGTGCCAGCAGCGGGAGGGCGAACACCGGGGAGCTGTTTTTT
CDR3aa: CASSGRANTGELFF

abundance: -
j_gene: TRBJ1-1
v_gene: TRBV9
d_gene: TRBD1
CDR3nt: TGTGCCAGCAGCGTAGTTGAGGGGGCAACTGAAGCTTTCTTT
CDR3aa: CASSVVEGATEAFF

abundance: -
j_gene: TRBJ2-1
v_gene: TRBV19
d_gene: TRBD1
CDR3nt: TGTGCCAGTAGTATAGCGGGGACAGCTCCGTGGGGGAATGAGCAGTTCTTC
CDR3aa: CASSIAGTAPWGNEQFF

abundance: -
j_gene: TRBJ1-1
v_gene: TRBV3-1/TRBV3-2
d_gene: -
CDR3nt: TGTGCCAGCAGCCAAGGGGGGCGCGACCTCCCGGACACTGAAGCTTTCTTT
CDR3aa: CASSQGGRDLPDTEAFF

abundance: -
j_gene: TRBJ1-1
v_gene: TRBV15
d_gene: TRBD1
CDR3nt: TGTGCCACCCGAGGGACAGAGAACACTGAAGCTTTCTTT
CDR3aa: CATRGTENTEAFF

abundance: once
j_gene: TRBJ1-4
v_gene: TRBV28
d_gene: -
CDR3nt: TGTGCCAGCAGTTTATGGCAGGGGACCACTAATGAAAAACTGTTTTTT
CDR3aa: CASSLWQGTTNEKLFF

abundance: -
j_gene: TRBJ2-5
v_gene: TRBV6-6
d_gene: TRBD2
CDR3nt: TGTGCCAGCAGTCTGCTAACTAGCGGGAGCCTCGGGGAGACCCAGTACTTC
CDR3aa: CASSLLTSGSLGETQYF

abundance: -
j_gene: TRBJ1-1
v_gene: TRBV7-2
d_gene: -
CDR3nt: TGTGCCAGCAGCTTCCCCGGGTGGGCTGAAGCTTTCTTT
CDR3aa: CASSFPGWAEAFF

abundance: -
j_gene: TRBJ2-7
v_gene: TRBV10-1
d_gene: -
CDR3nt: TGCGCCAGCAGTGAGTCTTACGGTTCCTACGAGCAGTACTTC
CDR3aa: CASSESYGSYEQYF

abundance: -
j_gene: TRBJ2-2
v_gene: TRBV19
d_gene: TRBD1
CDR3nt: TGTGCCAGTTTTGGCAGGGGGCTAAGGGCCGGGGAGCTGTTTTTT
CDR3aa: CASFGRGLRAGELFF

abundance: -
j_gene: TRBJ1-5
v_gene: TRBV19
d_gene: -
CDR3nt: TGTGCCAGTAGTACCCCTGGGAGGGGTCGCAATCAGCCCCAGCATTTT
CDR3aa: CASSTPGRGRNQPQHF

abundance: -
j_gene: TRBJ1-3
v_gene: TRBV4-2
d_gene: -
CDR3nt: TGTGCCAGCAGCCACCCCCGGGACACCATATATTTT
CDR3aa: CASSHPRDTIYF